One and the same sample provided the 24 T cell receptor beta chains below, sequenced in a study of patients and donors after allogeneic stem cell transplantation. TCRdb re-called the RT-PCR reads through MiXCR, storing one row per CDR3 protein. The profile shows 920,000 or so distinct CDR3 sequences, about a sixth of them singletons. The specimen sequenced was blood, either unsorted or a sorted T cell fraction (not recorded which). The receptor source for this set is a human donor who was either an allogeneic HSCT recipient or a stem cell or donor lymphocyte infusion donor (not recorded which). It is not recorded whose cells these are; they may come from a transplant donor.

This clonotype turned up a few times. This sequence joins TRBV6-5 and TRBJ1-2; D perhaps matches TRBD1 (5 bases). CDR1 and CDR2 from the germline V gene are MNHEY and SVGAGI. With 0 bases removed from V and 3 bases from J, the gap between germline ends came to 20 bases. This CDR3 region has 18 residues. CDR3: CASSYSSSSVTGHYGYTF. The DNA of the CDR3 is TGTGCCAGCAGTTACTCGAGCTCTTCCGTGACGGGACACTATGGCTACACCTTC.

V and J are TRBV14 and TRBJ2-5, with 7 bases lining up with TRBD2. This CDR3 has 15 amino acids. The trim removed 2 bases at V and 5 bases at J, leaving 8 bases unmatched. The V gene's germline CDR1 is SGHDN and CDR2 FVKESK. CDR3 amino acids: CASSQLAAEGETQYF. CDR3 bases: TGTGCCAGCAGCCAACTAGCGGCCGAAGGGGAGACCCAGTACTTC.

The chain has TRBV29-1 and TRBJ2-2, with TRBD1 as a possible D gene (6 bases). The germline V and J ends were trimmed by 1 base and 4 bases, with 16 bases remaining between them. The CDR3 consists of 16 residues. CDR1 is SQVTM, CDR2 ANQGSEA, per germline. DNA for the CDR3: TGCAGCGTTGAAGCCGGGGCAGGGGTGGGCACCGGGGAGCTGTTTTTT. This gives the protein CSVEAGAGVGTGELFF.

CDR3 DNA sequence: TGTGCCAGCAGCCAATGGAGACAGTGGTACAATGAGCAGTTCTTC. The encoded protein is CASSQWRQWYNEQFF. This sequence joins TRBV14 and TRBJ2-1; TRBD1 is a possible D gene (5 bases). V shed 2 bases and J shed 4 bases, with 12 bases lying between them. Germline CDR1 is SGHDN and CDR2 is FVKESK. The CDR3 runs to 15 residues. Complete variable domain (other parts from reference TRBV14 and TRBJ2-1): EAGVTQFPSHSVIEKGQTVTLRCDPISGHDNLYWYRRVMGKEIKFLLHFVKESKQDESGMPNNRFLAERTGGTYSTLKVQPAELEDSGVYFCASSQWRQWYNEQFFGPGTRLTVL.

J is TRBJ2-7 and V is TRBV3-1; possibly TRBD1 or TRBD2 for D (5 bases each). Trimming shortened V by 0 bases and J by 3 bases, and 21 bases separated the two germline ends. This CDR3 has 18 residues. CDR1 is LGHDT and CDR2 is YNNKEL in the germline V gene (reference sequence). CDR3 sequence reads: CASSQEQPKGRFIYEQYF. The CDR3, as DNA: TGTGCCAGCAGCCAAGAGCAACCTAAGGGACGGTTCATCTACGAGCAGTACTTC.

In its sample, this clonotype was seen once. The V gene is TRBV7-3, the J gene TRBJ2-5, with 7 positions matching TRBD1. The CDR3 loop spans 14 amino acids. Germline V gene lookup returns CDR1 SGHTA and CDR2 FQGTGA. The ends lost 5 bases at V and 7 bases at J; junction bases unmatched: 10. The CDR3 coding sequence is TGTGCCAGCAGCCCCCGGACAGGTCCGATGACCCAGTACTTC. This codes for CASSPRTGPMTQYF.

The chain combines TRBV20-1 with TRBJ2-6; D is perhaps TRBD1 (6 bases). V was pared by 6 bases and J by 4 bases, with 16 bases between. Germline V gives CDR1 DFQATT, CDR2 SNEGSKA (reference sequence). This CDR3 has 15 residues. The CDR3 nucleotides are TGCAGTGCAAGCCACAGGGTCCCCGGGGCCAACGTCCTGACTTTC. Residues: CSASHRVPGANVLTF.

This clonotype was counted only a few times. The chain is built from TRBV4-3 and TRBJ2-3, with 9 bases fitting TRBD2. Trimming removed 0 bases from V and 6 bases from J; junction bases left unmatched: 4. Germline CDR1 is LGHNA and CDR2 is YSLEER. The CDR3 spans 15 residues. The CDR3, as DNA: TGCGCCAGCAGCCAAGATGTAGCGGGGGAGGATACGCAGTATTTT. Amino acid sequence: CASSQDVAGEDTQYF.

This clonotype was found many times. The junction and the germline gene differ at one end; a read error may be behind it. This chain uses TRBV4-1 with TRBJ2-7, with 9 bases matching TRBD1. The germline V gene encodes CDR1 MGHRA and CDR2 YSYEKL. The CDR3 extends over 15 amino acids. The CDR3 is CASSQAGTGLYEQYF. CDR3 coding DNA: TGTGCCAGCAGCCAAGCCGGGACAGGGCTCTACGAGCAGTACTTC.

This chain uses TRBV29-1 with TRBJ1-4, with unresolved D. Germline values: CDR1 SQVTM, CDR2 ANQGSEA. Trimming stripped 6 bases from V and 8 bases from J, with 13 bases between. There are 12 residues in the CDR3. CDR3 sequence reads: CSVMLAGEKLFF. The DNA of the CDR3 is TGCAGCGTAATGCTTGCGGGGGAAAAACTGTTTTTT.

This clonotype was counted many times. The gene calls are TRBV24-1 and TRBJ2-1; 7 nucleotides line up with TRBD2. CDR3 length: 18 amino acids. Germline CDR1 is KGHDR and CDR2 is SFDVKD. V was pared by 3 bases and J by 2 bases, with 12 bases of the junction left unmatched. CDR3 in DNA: TGTGCCACCAGTGATCCCTCCATAGCGGGCTTTACCTACAATGAGCAGTTCTTC. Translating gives CATSDPSIAGFTYNEQFF.

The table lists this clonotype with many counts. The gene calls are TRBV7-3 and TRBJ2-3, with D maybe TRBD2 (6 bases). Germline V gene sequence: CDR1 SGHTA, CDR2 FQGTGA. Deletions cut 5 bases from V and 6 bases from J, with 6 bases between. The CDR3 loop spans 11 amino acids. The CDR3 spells CASSGGDTQYF. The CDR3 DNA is TGTGCCAGCAGCGGGGGGGATACGCAGTATTTT.

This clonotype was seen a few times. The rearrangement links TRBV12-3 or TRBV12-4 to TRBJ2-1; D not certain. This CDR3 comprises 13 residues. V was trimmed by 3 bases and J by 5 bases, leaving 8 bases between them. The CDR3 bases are TGTGCCAGCAGTTTCGTGGGTAACAATGAGCAGTTCTTC. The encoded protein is CASSFVGNNEQFF.

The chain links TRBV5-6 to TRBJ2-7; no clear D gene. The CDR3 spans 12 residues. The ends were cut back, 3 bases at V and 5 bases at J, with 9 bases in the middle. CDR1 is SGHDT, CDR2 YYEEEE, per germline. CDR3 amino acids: CASSSPKHEQYF. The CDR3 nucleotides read TGTGCCAGCAGCTCGCCAAAGCACGAGCAGTACTTC.

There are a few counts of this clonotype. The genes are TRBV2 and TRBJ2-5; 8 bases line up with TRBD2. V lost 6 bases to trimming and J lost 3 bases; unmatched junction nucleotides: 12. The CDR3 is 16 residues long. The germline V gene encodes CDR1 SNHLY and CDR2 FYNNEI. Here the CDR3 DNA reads TGTGCCAGCAGCCCCCGACCGGGACTAGTAAAAGAGACCCAGTACTTC. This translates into CASSPRPGLVKETQYF.

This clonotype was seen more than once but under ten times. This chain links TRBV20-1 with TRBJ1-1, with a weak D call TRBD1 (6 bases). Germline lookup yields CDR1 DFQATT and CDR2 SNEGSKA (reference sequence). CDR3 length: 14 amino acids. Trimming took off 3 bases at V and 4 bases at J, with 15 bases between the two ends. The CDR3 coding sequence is TGCAGTGCTAGCCGTGCAGAGGGGGGCACTGAAGCTTTCTTT. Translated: CSASRAEGGTEAFF.

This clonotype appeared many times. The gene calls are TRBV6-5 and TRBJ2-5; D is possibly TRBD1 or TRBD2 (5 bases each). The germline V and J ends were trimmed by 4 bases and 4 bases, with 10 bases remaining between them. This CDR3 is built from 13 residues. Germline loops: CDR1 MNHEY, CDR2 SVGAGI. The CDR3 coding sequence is TGTGCCAGCAGTTCCCCAGGGAGAGAGACCCAGTACTTC. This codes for CASSSPGRETQYF.

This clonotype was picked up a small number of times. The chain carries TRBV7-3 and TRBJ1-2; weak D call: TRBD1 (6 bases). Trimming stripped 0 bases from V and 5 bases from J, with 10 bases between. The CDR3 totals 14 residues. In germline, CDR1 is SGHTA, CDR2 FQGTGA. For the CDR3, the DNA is TGTGCCAGCAGCTTAACCGGACAGACATATGGCTACACCTTC. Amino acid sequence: CASSLTGQTYGYTF.

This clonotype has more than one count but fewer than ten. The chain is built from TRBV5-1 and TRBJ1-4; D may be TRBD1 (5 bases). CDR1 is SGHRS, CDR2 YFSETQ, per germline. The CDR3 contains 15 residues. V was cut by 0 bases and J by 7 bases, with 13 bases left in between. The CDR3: CASSLGRGLGEKLFF. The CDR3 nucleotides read TGCGCCAGCAGCTTGGGTCGGGGACTAGGTGAAAAACTGTTTTTT.

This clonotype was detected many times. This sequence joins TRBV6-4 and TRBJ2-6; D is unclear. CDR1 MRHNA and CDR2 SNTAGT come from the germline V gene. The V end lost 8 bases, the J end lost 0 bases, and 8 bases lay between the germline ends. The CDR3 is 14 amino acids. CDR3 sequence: CASRSDSGANVLTF. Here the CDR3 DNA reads TGTGCCAGCCGGTCCGACTCTGGGGCCAACGTCCTGACTTTC.

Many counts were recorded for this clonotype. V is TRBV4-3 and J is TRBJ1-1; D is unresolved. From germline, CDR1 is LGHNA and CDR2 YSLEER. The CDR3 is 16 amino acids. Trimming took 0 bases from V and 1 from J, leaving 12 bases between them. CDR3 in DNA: TGCGCCAGCAGCCAAGATGTAGCCGAACCGAACACTGAAGCTTTCTTT. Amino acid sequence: CASSQDVAEPNTEAFF.

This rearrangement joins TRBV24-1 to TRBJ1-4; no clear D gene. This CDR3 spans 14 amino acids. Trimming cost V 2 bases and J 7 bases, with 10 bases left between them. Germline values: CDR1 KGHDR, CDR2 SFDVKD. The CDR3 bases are TGTGCCACCAGTGATTCCGGACGGACTGAAAAACTGTTTTTT. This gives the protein CATSDSGRTEKLFF.

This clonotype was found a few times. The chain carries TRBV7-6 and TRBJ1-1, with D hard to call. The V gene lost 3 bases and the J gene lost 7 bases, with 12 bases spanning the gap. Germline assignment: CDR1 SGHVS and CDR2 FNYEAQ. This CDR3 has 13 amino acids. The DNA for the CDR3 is TGTGCCAGCAGCTTTGCGGGGTCCAATGAAGCTTTCTTT. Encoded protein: CASSFAGSNEAFF.

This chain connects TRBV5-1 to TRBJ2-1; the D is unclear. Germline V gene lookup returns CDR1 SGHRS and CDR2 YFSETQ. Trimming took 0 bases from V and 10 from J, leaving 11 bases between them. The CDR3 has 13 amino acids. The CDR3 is CASSLAHSREQFF. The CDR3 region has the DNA TGCGCCAGCAGCTTGGCCCATAGCCGGGAGCAGTTCTTC. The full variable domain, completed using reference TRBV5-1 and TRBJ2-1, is KAGVTQTPRYLIKTRGQQVTLSCSPISGHRSVSWYQQTPGQGLQFLFEYFSETQRNKGNFPGRFSGRQFSNSRSEMNVSTLELGDSALYLCASSLAHSREQFFGPGTRLTVL.